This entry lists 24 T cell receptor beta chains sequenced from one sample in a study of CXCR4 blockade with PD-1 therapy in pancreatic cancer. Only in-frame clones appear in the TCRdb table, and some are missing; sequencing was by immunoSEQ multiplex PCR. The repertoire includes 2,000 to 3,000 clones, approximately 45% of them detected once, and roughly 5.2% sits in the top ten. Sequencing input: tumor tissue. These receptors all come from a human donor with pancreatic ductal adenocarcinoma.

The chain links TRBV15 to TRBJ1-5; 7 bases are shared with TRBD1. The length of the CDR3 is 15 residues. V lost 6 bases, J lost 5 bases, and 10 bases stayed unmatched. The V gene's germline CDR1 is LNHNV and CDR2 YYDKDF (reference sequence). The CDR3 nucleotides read TGTGCCACCAGTGACGGACAGGAGGGTTATCAGCCCCAGCATTTT. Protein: CATSDGQEGYQPQHF.

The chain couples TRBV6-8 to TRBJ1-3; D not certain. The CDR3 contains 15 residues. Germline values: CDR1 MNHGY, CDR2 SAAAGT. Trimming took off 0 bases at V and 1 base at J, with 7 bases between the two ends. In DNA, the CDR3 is TGTGCCAGCAGTTACTCGCGGGGTTCTGGAAACACCATATATTTT. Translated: CASSYSRGSGNTIYF.

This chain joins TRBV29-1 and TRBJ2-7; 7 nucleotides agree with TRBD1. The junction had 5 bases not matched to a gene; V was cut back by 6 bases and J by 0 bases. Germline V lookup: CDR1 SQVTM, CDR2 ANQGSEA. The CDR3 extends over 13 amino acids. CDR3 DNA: TGCAGCGTGAACTGGGACAGCTCCTACGAGCAGTACTTC. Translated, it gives CSVNWDSSYEQYF.

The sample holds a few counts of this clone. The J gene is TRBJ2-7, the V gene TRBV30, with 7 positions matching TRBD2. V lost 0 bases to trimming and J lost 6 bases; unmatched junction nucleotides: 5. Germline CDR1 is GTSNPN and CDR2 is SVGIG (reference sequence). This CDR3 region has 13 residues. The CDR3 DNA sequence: TGTGCCTGGAGTGTACAGCCGGGAGGCGAGCAGTACTTC. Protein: CAWSVQPGGEQYF.

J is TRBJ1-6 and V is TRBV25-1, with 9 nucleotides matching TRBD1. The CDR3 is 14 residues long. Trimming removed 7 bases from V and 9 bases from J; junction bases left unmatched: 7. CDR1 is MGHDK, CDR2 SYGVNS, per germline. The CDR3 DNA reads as TGTGCCAGCAATGGGGACAGGGTGGGTTCACCCCTCCACTTT. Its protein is CASNGDRVGSPLHF.

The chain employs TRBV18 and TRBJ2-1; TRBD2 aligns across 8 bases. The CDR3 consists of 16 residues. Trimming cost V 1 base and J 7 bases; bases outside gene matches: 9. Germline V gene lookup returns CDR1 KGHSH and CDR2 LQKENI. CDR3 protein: CASSPLYGGAGNEQFF. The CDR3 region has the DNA TGTGCCAGCTCACCACTTTACGGGGGGGCCGGTAATGAGCAGTTCTTC. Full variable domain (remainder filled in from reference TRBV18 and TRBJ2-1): NAGVMQNPRHLVRRRGQEARLRCSPMKGHSHVYWYRQLPEEGLKFMVYLQKENIIDESGMPKERFSAEFPKEGPSILRIQQVVRGDSAAYFCASSPLYGGAGNEQFFGPGTRLTVL.

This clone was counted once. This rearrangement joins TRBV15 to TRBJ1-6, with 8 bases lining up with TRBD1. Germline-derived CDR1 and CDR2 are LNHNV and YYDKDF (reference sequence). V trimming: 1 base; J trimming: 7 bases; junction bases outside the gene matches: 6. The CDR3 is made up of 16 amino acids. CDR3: CATSRGGRTGNSPLHF. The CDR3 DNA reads TGTGCCACCAGCAGAGGTGGGCGGACAGGGAATTCACCCCTCCACTTT.

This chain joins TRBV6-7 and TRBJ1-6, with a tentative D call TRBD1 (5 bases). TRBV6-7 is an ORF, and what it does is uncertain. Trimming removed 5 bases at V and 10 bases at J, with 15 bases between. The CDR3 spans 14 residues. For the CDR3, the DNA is TGTGCCAGCAGTCAACCGGGACTAAGCTCACCCCTCCACTTT. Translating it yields CASSQPGLSSPLHF.

CDR3 nucleotides: TGTGCCAGTAGTCTCGGGTTTGGCTATGGCTACACCTTC. As protein: CASSLGFGYGYTF. The J gene is TRBJ1-2, the V gene TRBV19; D gene ambiguous. The CDR3 spans 13 residues. CDR1 LNHDA and CDR2 SQIVND come from the germline V gene (reference sequence). Trimming removed 5 bases from V and 4 bases from J, with 11 bases in between.

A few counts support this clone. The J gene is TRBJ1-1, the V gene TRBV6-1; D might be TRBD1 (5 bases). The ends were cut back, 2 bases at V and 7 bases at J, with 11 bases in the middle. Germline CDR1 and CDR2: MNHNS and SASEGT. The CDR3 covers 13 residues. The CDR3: CASSERGGFEAFF. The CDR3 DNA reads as TGTGCCAGCAGTGAACGGGGGGGTTTTGAAGCTTTCTTT.

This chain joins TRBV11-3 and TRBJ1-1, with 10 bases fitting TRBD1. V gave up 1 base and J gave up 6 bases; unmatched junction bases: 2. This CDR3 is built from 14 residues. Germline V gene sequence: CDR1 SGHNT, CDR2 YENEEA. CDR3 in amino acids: CASSLGGTGAEAFF. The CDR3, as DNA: TGTGCCAGCAGCTTAGGGGGGACAGGGGCTGAAGCTTTCTTT.

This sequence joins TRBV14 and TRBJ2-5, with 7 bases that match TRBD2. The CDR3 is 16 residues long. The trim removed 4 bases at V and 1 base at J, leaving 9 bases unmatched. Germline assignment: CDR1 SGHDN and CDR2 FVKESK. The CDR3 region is CASSLWGGASQETQYF. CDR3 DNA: TGTGCCAGCAGCCTTTGGGGGGGAGCCTCCCAAGAGACCCAGTACTTC.

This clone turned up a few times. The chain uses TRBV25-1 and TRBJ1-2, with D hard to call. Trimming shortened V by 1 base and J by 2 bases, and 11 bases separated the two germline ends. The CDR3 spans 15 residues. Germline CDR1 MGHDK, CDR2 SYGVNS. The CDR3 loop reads CASSESSGSNYGYTF. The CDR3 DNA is TGTGCCAGCAGTGAATCTAGCGGATCAAACTATGGCTACACCTTC.

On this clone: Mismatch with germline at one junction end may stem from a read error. In DNA, the CDR3 is TGTGCCAGCTCATCACCGGGACAGTCAAACACCGGGGAGCTGTTTTTT. Its protein product is CASSSPGQSNTGELFF. This chain connects TRBV18 to TRBJ2-2; 7 bases agree with TRBD1. The CDR3 loop spans 16 amino acids. Germline V gene sequence: CDR1 KGHSH, CDR2 LQKENI.

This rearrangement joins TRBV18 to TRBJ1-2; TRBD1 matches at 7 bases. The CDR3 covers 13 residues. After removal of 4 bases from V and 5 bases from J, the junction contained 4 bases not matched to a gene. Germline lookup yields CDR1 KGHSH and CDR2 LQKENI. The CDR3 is CASSLGTEYGYTF. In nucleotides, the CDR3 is TGTGCCAGCTCACTAGGGACAGAGTATGGCTACACCTTC.

The chain's CDR3 is CASSNDRTSGNTIYF. In DNA form, the CDR3 reads TGTGCCAGTAGTAACGACAGGACCTCTGGAAACACCATATATTTT. The chain couples TRBV19 to TRBJ1-3; a possible D gene is TRBD1 (6 bases). The CDR3 loop spans 15 amino acids. V lost 4 bases to trimming and J lost 0 bases, with 10 bases between them. The V gene's germline CDR1 is LNHDA and CDR2 SQIVND (reference sequence).

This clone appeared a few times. The chain's CDR3 is CASRMGTEAFF. Written as DNA, the CDR3 is TGTGCCAGTAGAATGGGCACTGAAGCTTTCTTT. The rearrangement uses TRBV19 and TRBJ1-1; D gene unclear. This CDR3 has 11 residues. V lost 6 bases and J 4 bases, leaving 6 bases between the germline ends. Germline CDR1 is LNHDA and CDR2 is SQIVND (reference sequence).

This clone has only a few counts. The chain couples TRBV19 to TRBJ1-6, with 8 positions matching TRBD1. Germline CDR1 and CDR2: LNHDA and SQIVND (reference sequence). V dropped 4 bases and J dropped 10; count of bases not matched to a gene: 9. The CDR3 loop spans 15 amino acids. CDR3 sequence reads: CASSTLTGVKSPLHF. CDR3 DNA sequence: TGTGCCAGTAGTACCCTGACAGGGGTAAAATCACCCCTCCACTTT.

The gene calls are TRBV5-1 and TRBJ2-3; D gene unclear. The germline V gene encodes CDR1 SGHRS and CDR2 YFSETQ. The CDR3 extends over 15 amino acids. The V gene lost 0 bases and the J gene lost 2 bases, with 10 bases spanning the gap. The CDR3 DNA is TGCGCCAGCAGCTTGGAACAGTTTAACACAGATACGCAGTATTTT. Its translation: CASSLEQFNTDTQYF.

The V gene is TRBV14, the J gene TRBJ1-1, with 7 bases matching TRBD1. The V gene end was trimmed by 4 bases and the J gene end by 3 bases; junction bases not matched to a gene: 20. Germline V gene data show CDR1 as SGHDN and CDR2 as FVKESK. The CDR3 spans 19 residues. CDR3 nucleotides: TGTGCCAGCAGCCCATGGCAGGGGGGACCCCCCACGAAGGACACTGAAGCTTTCTTT. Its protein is CASSPWQGGPPTKDTEAFF. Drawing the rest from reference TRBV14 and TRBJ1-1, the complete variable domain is EAGVTQFPSHSVIEKGQTVTLRCDPISGHDNLYWYRRVMGKEIKFLLHFVKESKQDESGMPNNRFLAERTGGTYSTLKVQPAELEDSGVYFCASSPWQGGPPTKDTEAFFGQGTRLTVV.

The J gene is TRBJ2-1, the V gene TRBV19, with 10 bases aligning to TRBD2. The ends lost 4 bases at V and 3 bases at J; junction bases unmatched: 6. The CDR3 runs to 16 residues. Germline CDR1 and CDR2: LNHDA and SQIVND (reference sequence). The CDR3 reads CASSRAQRGGYNEQFF. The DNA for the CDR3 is TGTGCCAGTAGTAGAGCCCAGCGGGGGGGCTACAATGAGCAGTTCTTC.

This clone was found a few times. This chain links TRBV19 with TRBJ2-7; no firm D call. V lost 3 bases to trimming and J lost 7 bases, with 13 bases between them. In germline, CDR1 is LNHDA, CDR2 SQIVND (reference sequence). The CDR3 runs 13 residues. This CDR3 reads CASSIVSKGEQYF. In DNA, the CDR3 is TGTGCCAGTAGTATCGTCTCGAAAGGGGAGCAGTACTTC.

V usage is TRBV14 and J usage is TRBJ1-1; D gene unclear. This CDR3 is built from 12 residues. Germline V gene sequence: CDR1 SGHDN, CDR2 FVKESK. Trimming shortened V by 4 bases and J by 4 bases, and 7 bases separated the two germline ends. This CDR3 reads CASSPVFTEAFF. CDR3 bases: TGTGCCAGCAGCCCAGTATTCACTGAAGCTTTCTTT.

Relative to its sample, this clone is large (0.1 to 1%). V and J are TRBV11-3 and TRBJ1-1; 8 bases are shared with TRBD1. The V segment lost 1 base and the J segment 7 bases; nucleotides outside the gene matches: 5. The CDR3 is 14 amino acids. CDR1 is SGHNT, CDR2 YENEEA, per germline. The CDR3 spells CASSLGQGALEAFF. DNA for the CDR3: TGTGCCAGCAGCTTAGGTCAGGGGGCGCTTGAAGCTTTCTTT.